These 12 T cell receptor beta chains were all obtained from the same sample, sequenced in a study of blood T cell repertoires in COVID-19. Sequencing used immunoSEQ multiplex PCR; TCRdb keeps in-frame clones, though not all of them. The sample records nearly 90,000 clones, about 78% being singletons. The sample was peripheral blood. The receptor set was obtained from a woman older than 75 with acute or convalescent COVID-19.

This clone was counted only a few times. The gene calls are TRBV6-7 and TRBJ2-5, with no clear D. TRBV6-7 is given ORF status, its function remaining uncertain. This CDR3 is built from 17 residues. V gave up 4 bases and J gave up 1 base, with 19 bases separating them. In DNA form, the CDR3 reads TGTGCCAGCAGTTCCGCGAATCTTAGACACAGCCAAGAGACCCAGTACTTC. Translation gives CASSSANLRHSQETQYF.

CDR3 protein: CASSSGQGPLYEQYF. Written as DNA, the CDR3 is TGTGCCAGCAGCTCAGGACAGGGTCCTCTCTACGAGCAGTACTTC. The rearrangement links TRBV5-6 to TRBJ2-7, with 8 bases aligning to TRBD1. The CDR3 spans 15 residues. Germline trimming cut 3 bases from V and 3 bases from J; bases unmatched to any gene: 8. The germline V gene encodes CDR1 SGHDT and CDR2 YYEEEE.

The chain combines TRBV6-5 with TRBJ1-1, with 8 positions matching TRBD1. From germline, CDR1 is MNHEY and CDR2 SVGAGI. CDR3 length equals 15 residues. The trim removed 2 bases at V and 5 bases at J, leaving 7 bases unmatched. The CDR3 DNA reads as TGTGCCAGCAGTTACCACGACAGGGGTTGGACTGAAGCTTTCTTT. Protein sequence: CASSYHDRGWTEAFF.

J is TRBJ2-7 and V is TRBV5-1; maybe TRBD2 (6 bases). From germline, CDR1 is SGHRS and CDR2 YFSETQ. The CDR3 spans 15 residues. The V gene lost 0 bases and the J gene lost 0 bases, with 10 bases spanning the gap. This CDR3 reads CASSLGGTASYEQYF. The CDR3 DNA reads as TGCGCCAGCAGCTTGGGGGGGACTGCCTCCTACGAGCAGTACTTC.

This clone occurred once. The gene calls are TRBV11-3 and TRBJ1-1, with D possibly being TRBD1 (5 bases). Germline lookup yields CDR1 SGHNT and CDR2 YENEEA. The length of the CDR3 is 13 residues. Trimming took off 1 base at V and 4 bases at J, with 7 bases between the two ends. The CDR3 sequence is CASSLVGGTEAFF. CDR3 nucleotide sequence: TGTGCCAGCAGCTTAGTGGGGGGCACTGAAGCTTTCTTT.

The rearrangement links TRBV3-1 (or the pseudogene TRBV3-2) to TRBJ2-5; TRBD1 is a possible D gene (6 bases). V lost 4 bases to trimming and J lost 5 bases, with 11 bases between them. The CDR3 is 13 amino acids. Germline CDR1 is LGHDT and CDR2 is YNNKEL (reference sequence). The CDR3 nucleotides read TGTGCCAGCAGCCGAGGGGACACCGAGACCCAGTACTTC. Its protein is CASSRGDTETQYF.

This clone was observed at least ten times. The V and J genes are TRBV2 and TRBJ2-1; 8 nucleotides agree with TRBD2. V gave up 6 bases and J gave up 12 bases; unmatched junction bases: 10. The germline gives CDR1 SNHLY, CDR2 FYNNEI. The CDR3 consists of 13 residues. The CDR3 sequence: CASREYSGDPQFF. Here the CDR3 DNA reads TGTGCCAGCAGGGAATATAGCGGGGATCCGCAGTTCTTC.

This chain connects TRBV7-2 to TRBJ2-2; the match to TRBD2 covers 14 bases. Germline-derived CDR1 and CDR2 are SGHTA and FQGNSA. The ends lost 4 bases at V and 4 bases at J; junction bases unmatched: 8. The CDR3 runs to 18 residues. CDR3 bases: TGTGCCAGCAGCTCAAGGACCGGGACTAGCGGGGGCACCGGGGAGCTGTTTTTT. It specifies CASSSRTGTSGGTGELFF.

This chain connects TRBV7-2 to TRBJ1-5; D gene uncertain. The CDR3 totals 13 residues. V dropped 5 bases and J dropped 5 bases, with 10 bases sitting between them. Looked up from germline, CDR1 is SGHTA and CDR2 is FQGNSA. CDR3 loop: CASSTEMDQPQHF. The CDR3 DNA follows: TGTGCCAGCAGCACCGAGATGGATCAGCCCCAGCATTTT.

V and J are TRBV11-2 and TRBJ1-4; 7 bases align to TRBD1. The V and J ends lost 6 bases and 0 bases, in that order; junction bases with no gene match: 10. This CDR3 contains 17 residues. The germline gives CDR1 SGHAT, CDR2 FQNNGV. In DNA, the CDR3 is TGTGCCAGCAGTTTTAGACAGGGAAAGGCAACTAATGAAAAACTGTTTTTT. Its protein product is CASSFRQGKATNEKLFF.

This chain joins TRBV12-3 or TRBV12-4 and TRBJ1-2, with D perhaps matching TRBD1 (5 bases). V dropped 7 bases and J dropped 8 bases, with 17 bases sitting between them. The CDR3 consists of 13 residues. Written as DNA, the CDR3 is TGTGCCAGCACCCGACTGGGGGGGTGGGGCTACACCTTC. It yields the protein CASTRLGGWGYTF.

The rearrangement uses TRBV27 and TRBJ2-1; 7 bases fit TRBD1. The junction had 18 bases not matched to a gene; V was cut back by 5 bases and J by 8 bases. The germline gives CDR1 MNHEY, CDR2 SMNVEV (reference sequence). The CDR3 runs to 17 residues. In DNA, the CDR3 is TGTGCCAGCAGTCTTTCCCCAGGTGACAGGGTATGGGATGAGCAGTTCTTC. Translating gives CASSLSPGDRVWDEQFF.